These 30 T cell receptor beta chains came from one sample sequenced in a study of shared clonotypes between healthy human individuals (dated by TCRdb to 2018 to 2020). Library creation used the immunoSEQ multiplex PCR assay. TCRdb re-hosts the immuneACCESS table, in-frame sequences only. Its copies lack some clones; in the studies checked, an unresolved V gene accounts for under half of them, and the cause for the rest is not known. The sample table records over a million clones; roughly 80% of these occur just once. The top ten hold approximately 1.5% of the sample. The material sequenced was memory CD4+ T cells sorted from blood. The cell subset or site label, as the study defines it: CD45RA-negative fraction. Receptor source: a man in his late teens or twenties in good health.

Ten or more counts support this clone. Written as DNA, the CDR3 is TGTGCCAGTAGTATGGGGGACATGAGTTCACCCCTCCACTTT. This gives the protein CASSMGDMSSPLHF. This sequence joins TRBV19 and TRBJ1-6, with D possibly being TRBD1 (6 bases). The CDR3 is 14 amino acids. The germline gives CDR1 LNHDA, CDR2 SQIVND (reference sequence). The V gene lost 3 bases and the J gene lost 9 bases, with 12 bases spanning the gap.

This chain joins TRBV10-1 and TRBJ1-6; D unresolved. CDR1 and CDR2 from the germline V gene are WNHNN and SYGVQD (reference sequence). This CDR3 is built from 14 residues. Trimming cost V 6 bases and J 7 bases, with 13 bases left between them. CDR3 bases: TGCGCCAGCAGCGACGGAGGAATCAATTCACCCCTCCACTTT. This translates into CASSDGGINSPLHF.

This clone appeared once. The chain carries TRBV15 and TRBJ2-7; D might be TRBD1 (5 bases). With 0 bases removed from V and 4 bases from J, the gap between germline ends came to 7 bases. Germline V gene lookup returns CDR1 LNHNV and CDR2 YYDKDF (reference sequence). This CDR3 comprises 13 residues. The CDR3 DNA reads TGTGCCACCAGCAGAGACAGGGTTTACGAGCAGTACTTC. Protein product: CATSRDRVYEQYF.

The chain links TRBV30 to TRBJ1-3, with D possibly TRBD1 on 5 matching bases. Trimming cost V 0 bases and J 0 bases, with 21 bases left between them. CDR1 is GTSNPN and CDR2 is SVGIG in the germline V gene (reference sequence). The CDR3 covers 19 residues. The CDR3 DNA sequence: TGTGCCTGGAGTGTACGAATGGGGCAGGGAGGATACTCTGGAAACACCATATATTTT. Translated, it gives CAWSVRMGQGGYSGNTIYF.

This clone was observed once. V gene TRBV18 combines with J gene TRBJ1-4, with D unclear. Trimming pared 4 bases from V and 0 bases from J, leaving 9 bases between. CDR3 length: 15 amino acids. CDR1 and CDR2 (germline): KGHSH, LQKENI. The CDR3 sequence is CASSLIQPTNEKLFF. The CDR3 DNA sequence: TGTGCCAGCTCACTCATACAACCAACTAATGAAAAACTGTTTTTT.

The chain combines TRBV2 with TRBJ2-3, with D uncertain. Trimming shortened V by 4 bases and J by 2 bases, and 7 bases separated the two germline ends. The germline CDR1 and CDR2 sequences are SNHLY and FYNNEI. The CDR3 consists of 13 residues. DNA for the CDR3: TGTGCCAGCAGTGGGCAGATCACAGATACGCAGTATTTT. This gives the protein CASSGQITDTQYF.

The chain is built from TRBV19 and TRBJ2-1, with TRBD1 matching over 7 bases. The CDR3 contains 12 residues. V trimming: 4 bases; J trimming: 12 bases; junction bases outside the gene matches: 6. CDR1 is LNHDA, CDR2 SQIVND, per germline (reference sequence). The CDR3 spells CASSTGDSRQFF. The CDR3 coding sequence is TGTGCCAGTAGTACCGGGGACAGCCGGCAGTTCTTC.

This clone was detected ten times or more. The chain joins TRBV6-6 to TRBJ1-6; D uncertain. Germline V gene data show CDR1 as MNHNY and CDR2 as SVGAGI (reference sequence). The CDR3 extends over 14 amino acids. Trimming stripped 0 bases from V and 8 bases from J, with 8 bases between. DNA for the CDR3: TGTGCCAGCAGTTACTCGACCTCGTATTCACCCCTCCACTTT. Translated, it gives CASSYSTSYSPLHF.

A remark on this clone: Without the conserved terminal phenylalanine or tryptophan, this CDR3 likely stems from a read error. V and J are TRBV30 and TRBJ2-3; TRBD2 might be the D (5 bases). The V gene lost 5 bases and the J gene lost 12 bases, with 15 bases spanning the gap. The CDR3 extends over 11 amino acids. Germline V gives CDR1 GTSNPN, CDR2 SVGIG (reference sequence). Written as DNA, the CDR3 is TGTGCCTGGTCTCCAGACGGGGTACAGTATTCT. Its translation is CAWSPDGVQYS.

The chain links TRBV7-8 to TRBJ1-1, with no clear D. The CDR3 has 11 residues. In germline, CDR1 is SGHVS, CDR2 FQNEAQ. This CDR3 is CALGENTEAFF. The DNA of the CDR3 is TGTGCTCTTGGGGAGAACACTGAAGCTTTCTTT.

This clone was detected only once. This clone may be a read error of a much larger clone one base away. The chain combines TRBV27 with TRBJ1-6; D unclear. The V gene lost 6 bases and the J gene lost 7 bases, with 7 bases spanning the gap. CDR3 size: 12 residues. Germline CDR1 is MNHEY and CDR2 is SMNVEV (reference sequence). The CDR3 here is CASSQGNSPLHF. Here the CDR3 DNA reads TGTGCCAGCAGCCAAGGGAATTCACCCCTCCACTTT.

This sequence joins TRBV28 and TRBJ1-2; D unclear. V shed 2 bases and J shed 0 bases, with 10 bases lying between them. The CDR3 covers 15 residues. Per germline, CDR1 MDHEN and CDR2 SYDVKM. This CDR3 reads CASSLVAVANYGYTF. The CDR3 DNA reads TGTGCCAGCAGTTTAGTGGCAGTAGCTAACTATGGCTACACCTTC.

The chain has TRBV27 and TRBJ2-1; 9 bases agree with TRBD2. Germline CDR1 reads MNHEY; CDR2 reads SMNVEV (reference sequence). Trimming removed 3 bases from V and 6 bases from J; junction bases left unmatched: 9. CDR3 length: 16 amino acids. The CDR3 protein is CASSFGASGGFNEQFF. The CDR3 DNA is TGTGCCAGCAGTTTTGGAGCGAGCGGGGGGTTCAATGAGCAGTTCTTC.

This clone was seen only a few times. The chain recombines TRBV20-1 with TRBJ2-7; D is ambiguous. The germline V and J ends were trimmed by 5 bases and 4 bases, with 9 bases remaining between them. The CDR3 runs to 11 residues. Germline values: CDR1 DFQATT, CDR2 SNEGSKA (reference sequence). The CDR3 DNA reads as TGCAGTGCTGCAGAACTTTACGAGCAGTACTTC. This translates into CSAAELYEQYF.

This chain links TRBV7-2 with TRBJ2-6; the match to TRBD1 covers 10 bases. The V gene end was trimmed by 5 bases and the J gene end by 2 bases; junction bases not matched to a gene: 12. CDR3 length: 19 residues. From germline, CDR1 is SGHTA and CDR2 FQGNSA. Here the CDR3 DNA reads TGTGCCAGCAGCCCAAGAATTAGACAGGGGGCGGCTGGGGCCAACGTCCTGACTTTC. Translated: CASSPRIRQGAAGANVLTF.

In regard to this clone: The sample holds other DNA sequences that translate to the same CDR3. The chain links TRBV9 to TRBJ2-7, with D perhaps given as TRBD1 or TRBD2 (6 bases each). Germline V gene sequence: CDR1 SGDLS, CDR2 YYNGEE. The CDR3 runs 15 residues. Trimming removed 2 bases from V and 1 base from J, with 13 bases in between. The CDR3 DNA follows: TGTGCCAGCAGCGTGGGGGGCACAGCGTCCTACGAGCAGTACTTC. Its protein product is CASSVGGTASYEQYF.

V and J are TRBV5-1 and TRBJ2-7, with D possibly being TRBD2 (5 bases). The CDR3 is 13 amino acids. In germline, CDR1 is SGHRS, CDR2 YFSETQ. V dropped 0 bases and J dropped 6 bases, with 10 bases sitting between them. The DNA of the CDR3 is TGCGCCAGCAGCTTGGATCTGAGCGGCGAGCAGTACTTC. This translates into CASSLDLSGEQYF.

J is TRBJ1-5 and V is TRBV18; D remains unclear. V was pared by 8 bases and J by 4 bases, with 9 bases between. CDR1 KGHSH and CDR2 LQKENI come from the germline V gene. There are 12 residues in the CDR3. The chain's CDR3 is CASTDGNQPQHF. In nucleotides, the CDR3 is TGTGCCAGCACCGACGGAAATCAGCCCCAGCATTTT.

Note on this clone: The sample carries other DNA sequences with the same CDR3. The chain joins TRBV20-1 to TRBJ2-5, with D possibly matching TRBD1 (5 bases). Trimming removed 6 bases at V and 5 bases at J, with 10 bases between. This CDR3 comprises 11 residues. Germline V gene lookup returns CDR1 DFQATT and CDR2 SNEGSKA (reference sequence). The CDR3 DNA is TGCAGTGCCCCAAGGGGCGAGACCCAGTACTTC. Its translation is CSAPRGETQYF.

The chain links TRBV30 to TRBJ2-3; D is undetermined. Germline values: CDR1 GTSNPN, CDR2 SVGIG (reference sequence). V was trimmed by 3 bases and J by 5 bases, leaving 9 bases between them. The CDR3 consists of 12 residues. CDR3 in amino acids: CAWRVVRDTQYF. CDR3 in DNA: TGTGCCTGGAGGGTTGTAAGAGATACGCAGTATTTT.

This sequence joins TRBV6-1 and TRBJ2-5; 9 bases are a match to TRBD2. In germline, CDR1 is MNHNS, CDR2 SASEGT. This CDR3 contains 15 residues. J lost 4 bases, V lost 6 bases, and 9 bases had no gene match. The CDR3 bases are TGTGCCAGCAGGGCCGCGGGGGGGCTTTCAGAGACCCAGTACTTC. Its protein is CASRAAGGLSETQYF.

CDR3 in amino acids: CASTPGQGPYGYTF. DNA for the CDR3: TGTGCCAGCACCCCCGGACAGGGGCCCTATGGCTACACCTTC. This rearrangement joins TRBV28 to TRBJ1-2; 9 nucleotides align to TRBD1. This CDR3 is 14 amino acids long. The ends lost 7 bases at V and 4 bases at J; junction bases unmatched: 7. Germline assignment: CDR1 MDHEN and CDR2 SYDVKM.

This clone was picked up a small number of times. The gene calls are TRBV7-2 and TRBJ1-1, with D possibly matching TRBD1 (6 bases). The V gene's germline CDR1 is SGHTA and CDR2 FQGNSA. The CDR3 is made up of 15 amino acids. Deletions cut 7 bases from V and 4 bases from J, with 19 bases between. Here the CDR3 reads CASTKGGVQGTEAFF. The CDR3 DNA sequence: TGTGCCAGCACCAAGGGGGGAGTTCAGGGCACTGAAGCTTTCTTT.

This chain uses TRBV6-1 with TRBJ2-7, with D possibly being TRBD1 (5 bases). The CDR3 has 13 amino acids. Germline V gene data show CDR1 as MNHNS and CDR2 as SASEGT. The chain's CDR3 is CATRDLSSYEQYF. The CDR3 nucleotides are TGTGCTACCAGGGATCTAAGCTCCTACGAGCAGTACTTC.

The CDR3 nucleotides read TGTGCCAGCAGTCTAAAACGGGTGGGCAGGGACGGGGCTCAGAACACTGAAGCTTTCTTT. It translates to CASSLKRVGRDGAQNTEAFF. The genes are TRBV7-3 and TRBJ1-1; D is perhaps TRBD1 (5 bases). From germline, CDR1 is SGHTA and CDR2 FQGTGA. Trimming took off 6 bases at V and 1 base at J, with 30 bases between the two ends. CDR3 size: 20 residues. The variable domain in full, with the rest retrieved from reference TRBV7-3 and TRBJ1-1, is GAGVSQTPSNKVTEKGKYVELRCDPISGHTALYWYRQSLGQGPEFLIYFQGTGAADDSGLPNDRFFAVRPEGSVSTLKIQRTERGDSAVYLCASSLKRVGRDGAQNTEAFFGQGTRLTVV.

As for this clone: The junction and the germline gene differ at one end; a read error may be behind it. The chain carries TRBV7-7 and TRBJ2-1; a possible D gene is TRBD2 (6 bases). The V gene's germline CDR1 is SSHAT and CDR2 FNYEAQ (reference sequence). There are 13 residues in the CDR3. This CDR3 reads CASSSLAWNEQFF. In DNA, the CDR3 is TGTGCTAGCAGCTCCCTAGCGTGGAATGAGCAGTTCTTC. Looking up the rest from reference TRBV7-7 and TRBJ2-1 gives the full variable domain: GAGVSQSPRYKVTKRGQDVTLRCDPISSHATLYWYQQALGQGPEFLTYFNYEAQPDKSGLPSDRFSAERPEGSISTLTIQRTEQRDSAMYRCASSSLAWNEQFFGPGTRLTVL.

A single count supports this clone. The chain couples TRBV28 to TRBJ2-7, with 8 bases aligning to TRBD1. V shed 3 bases and J 1 base; nucleotides not matched to a gene: 2. Looked up from germline, CDR1 is MDHEN and CDR2 is SYDVKM. This CDR3 contains 14 residues. CDR3 sequence: CASSLGTGSYEQYF. The CDR3 coding sequence is TGTGCCAGCAGTTTGGGGACAGGTTCCTACGAGCAGTACTTC.

The chain is built from TRBV10-3 and TRBJ1-6; 9 bases match TRBD1. Germline CDR1 is ENHRY and CDR2 is SYGVKD. The CDR3 loop spans 15 amino acids. J was trimmed by 9 bases and V by 6 bases; bases with no gene match: 9. Here the CDR3 DNA reads TGTGCCATCAGAGGGACAGGGACCGGGGGTTCACCCCTCCACTTT. It is translated as CAIRGTGTGGSPLHF.

The chain combines TRBV5-8 with TRBJ2-7; perhaps TRBD1 as D (6 bases). The ends were cut back, 0 bases at V and 3 bases at J, with 10 bases in the middle. This CDR3 comprises 14 residues. The germline gives CDR1 SGHTS, CDR2 YDEGEE. DNA of the CDR3: TGTGCCAGCAGCTTGGGGGGGCGCGACTACGAGCAGTACTTC. This translates into CASSLGGRDYEQYF.

J is TRBJ1-1 and V is TRBV4-2; 11 nucleotides agree with TRBD1. CDR1 is LGHNA, CDR2 YNFKEQ, per germline. The CDR3 is 17 residues long. With V trimmed by 3 bases and J by 2 bases, 8 bases remained unmatched. The CDR3 sequence is CASSQIAGTGGNTEAFF. The CDR3 DNA follows: TGTGCCAGCAGCCAGATCGCCGGGACAGGGGGAAACACTGAAGCTTTCTTT.